A single sample is the source of the 21 T cell receptor beta chains below, sequenced in a study of identical twins. TCRdb fed the 5' RACE reads into MiXCR, producing one record per CDR3 protein. The profile shows roughly 350,000 distinct CDR3 sequences, over 9% of them singletons. These data are also associated with another study on yellow fever vaccine responses in identical twins.

Sequenced sample: CD8+ T cells sorted from blood. The source is a woman aged 18 to 35 in good health.

The gene calls are TRBV10-3 and TRBJ2-2, with D possibly called TRBD1 or TRBD2 (5 bases each). V dropped 11 bases and J dropped 0 bases, with 13 bases sitting between them. Germline V lookup: CDR1 ENHRY, CDR2 SYGVKD. This CDR3 is 14 amino acids long. CDR3 DNA: TGTGCCGTTCCCGGGACGGCGAACACCGGGGAGCTGTTTTTT. The encoded protein is CAVPGTANTGELFF.

This clonotype was seen at least ten times. V gene TRBV27 combines with J gene TRBJ2-3; 7 nucleotides align to TRBD2. V trimming: 7 bases; J trimming: 8 bases; junction bases outside the gene matches: 6. This CDR3 contains 12 residues. Germline CDR1 and CDR2: MNHEY and SMNVEV (reference sequence). The CDR3 bases are TGTGCCAGCATAGACGGCGGGAGTACGCAGTATTTT. Translating it yields CASIDGGSTQYF.

The chain carries TRBV24-1 and TRBJ2-2, with a weak D call TRBD1 (6 bases). The V end lost 3 bases, the J end lost 3 bases, and 13 bases lay between the germline ends. CDR1 KGHDR and CDR2 SFDVKD come from the germline V gene. The CDR3 totals 16 residues. CDR3 protein: CATSDLGGIDTGELFF. DNA for the CDR3: TGTGCCACCAGTGATCTAGGGGGAATCGACACCGGGGAGCTGTTTTTT.

The rearrangement uses TRBV27 and TRBJ1-6; 7 positions agree with TRBD1. The trim removed 6 bases at V and 7 bases at J, leaving 9 bases unmatched. The germline V gene has CDR1 MNHEY and CDR2 SMNVEV (reference sequence). This CDR3 is built from 15 residues. The CDR3 DNA reads TGTGCCAGCAGGGACCGGACAGGAGCCAATTCACCCCTCCACTTT. Protein sequence: CASRDRTGANSPLHF.

This clonotype was detected a few times. The chain uses TRBV6-6 and TRBJ1-3; possibly TRBD1 for D (6 bases). The CDR3 is made up of 13 amino acids. Germline lookup yields CDR1 MNHNY and CDR2 SVGAGI (reference sequence). V lost 10 bases, J lost 3 bases, and 13 bases lay in between. The CDR3 bases are TGTGCCACCCACGGGGGCTATGGAAACACCATATATTTT. Translated, it gives CATHGGYGNTIYF.

This clonotype showed up just a few times. The genes are TRBV12-3 or TRBV12-4 and TRBJ2-2, with TRBD1 identical over 10 bases. The ends lost 4 bases at V and 4 bases at J; junction bases unmatched: 6. The CDR3 covers 16 residues. DNA of the CDR3: TGTGCCAGCAGTTATGGGACAGGGGTAACCACCGGGGAGCTGTTTTTT. As protein: CASSYGTGVTTGELFF.

V usage is TRBV2 and J usage is TRBJ1-5, with 8 bases matching TRBD1. V lost 8 bases, J lost 2 bases, and 8 bases stayed unmatched. CDR1 and CDR2 from the germline V gene are SNHLY and FYNNEI. The CDR3 runs 15 residues. In DNA form, the CDR3 reads TGTGCCAGCTCTGTGAGGGGACAGGGCAATCAGCCCCAGCATTTT. As protein: CASSVRGQGNQPQHF.

The chain couples TRBV9 to TRBJ2-1, with D possibly being TRBD1 (5 bases). V shed 7 bases and J shed 0 bases, with 8 bases lying between them. This CDR3 comprises 13 residues. From germline, CDR1 is SGDLS and CDR2 YYNGEE. The CDR3 reads CASGANSYNEQFF. The CDR3 DNA follows: TGTGCCAGCGGGGCGAACTCCTACAATGAGCAGTTCTTC.

This clonotype occurred a few times. The chain uses TRBV13 and TRBJ2-1; D perhaps matches TRBD1 (5 bases). Trimming shortened V by 7 bases and J by 5 bases, and 18 bases separated the two germline ends. Germline V CDR1 and CDR2: PRHDT, FYEKMQ (reference sequence). CDR3 length: 15 amino acids. The CDR3 sequence is CASTLRGDGDNEQFF. The CDR3, as DNA: TGTGCCAGCACCCTTAGGGGCGATGGGGACAATGAGCAGTTCTTC.

This clonotype was seen ten or more times. The chain uses TRBV28 and TRBJ2-1; 9 bases line up with TRBD2. The germline gives CDR1 MDHEN, CDR2 SYDVKM. CDR3 length equals 17 residues. Trimming took 7 bases from V and 8 from J; bases not matched to a gene: 18. CDR3 nucleotide sequence: TGTGCCAGCACCTTAGCTGCTAGCGGGGCCGCCAGGGATGAGCAGTTCTTC. This translates into CASTLAASGAARDEQFF.

This clonotype was detected only a few times. This sequence joins TRBV29-1 and TRBJ1-1; 7 bases match TRBD1. Trimming removed 5 bases from V and 5 bases from J; junction bases left unmatched: 8. CDR1 SQVTM and CDR2 ANQGSEA come from the germline V gene. There are 13 residues in the CDR3. The CDR3 loop is CSVMRQGETEAFF. The CDR3 DNA reads as TGCAGCGTTATGAGACAGGGTGAAACTGAAGCTTTCTTT.

This chain connects TRBV5-8 to TRBJ2-5; 8 bases are shared with TRBD2. J lost 3 bases, V lost 4 bases, and 2 bases had no gene match. The length of the CDR3 is 13 residues. The germline V gene encodes CDR1 SGHTS and CDR2 YDEGEE. The DNA of the CDR3 is TGTGCCAGCAGCCAGGGACTAGAAGAGACCCAGTACTTC. This encodes CASSQGLEETQYF.

This clonotype occurred a few times. The chain has TRBV6-1 and TRBJ2-7; no clear D. The germline V gene has CDR1 MNHNS and CDR2 SASEGT. This CDR3 contains 14 residues. Trimming stripped 1 base from V and 6 bases from J, with 13 bases between. The CDR3 DNA reads as TGTGCCAGCAGTGAAGTTAAGGTTTGGGGCGAGCAGTACTTC. Amino acid sequence: CASSEVKVWGEQYF.

This clonotype was counted only a few times. The chain is built from TRBV14 and TRBJ2-3, with 8 bases that match TRBD2. Germline V lookup: CDR1 SGHDN, CDR2 FVKESK. The CDR3 loop spans 16 amino acids. The trim removed 0 bases at V and 1 base at J, leaving 3 bases unmatched. The CDR3 loop is CASSQDDSGGTDTQYF. The CDR3 coding sequence is TGTGCCAGCAGCCAAGATGATAGCGGGGGCACAGATACGCAGTATTTT.

V and J are TRBV2 and TRBJ1-2; D ambiguous. The CDR3 is 13 amino acids. Looked up from germline, CDR1 is SNHLY and CDR2 is FYNNEI. V dropped 3 bases and J dropped 0 bases, with 5 bases sitting between them. CDR3 region: CASSDSTNYGYTF. In DNA, the CDR3 is TGTGCCAGCAGTGACTCAACTAACTATGGCTACACCTTC.

The J gene is TRBJ2-5, the V gene TRBV18; TRBD2 is a possible D gene (5 bases). With 3 bases removed from V and 2 bases from J, the gap between germline ends came to 19 bases. Germline CDR1 and CDR2: KGHSH and LQKENI. The CDR3 sequence is 17 residues long. In DNA form, the CDR3 reads TGTGCCAGCTCACCTCCCGGGGTCAGAGGCCTACAAGAGACCCAGTACTTC. It specifies CASSPPGVRGLQETQYF.

This clonotype was seen a handful of times. The rearrangement links TRBV12-3 or TRBV12-4 to TRBJ2-2; the D is unclear. The CDR3 is made up of 15 amino acids. The germline V and J ends were trimmed by 1 base and 4 bases, with 10 bases remaining between them. CDR3 protein: CASSLGQRSTGELFF. CDR3 coding DNA: TGTGCCAGCAGTTTAGGGCAGAGGTCCACCGGGGAGCTGTTTTTT.

This chain connects TRBV5-4 to TRBJ1-1, with 7 bases identical to TRBD1. Germline lookup yields CDR1 SGHNT and CDR2 YYREEE (reference sequence). J gave up 3 bases and V 2 bases, and 4 bases lay outside the gene matches. This CDR3 comprises 14 residues. This chain's CDR3 is CASSLGRGDTEAFF. CDR3 sequence (DNA): TGTGCCAGCAGCTTAGGCAGGGGGGACACTGAAGCTTTCTTT. The full variable domain, its missing parts supplied by reference TRBV5-4 and TRBJ1-1, is ETGVTQSPTHLIKTRGQQVTLRCSSQSGHNTVSWYQQALGQGPQFIFQYYREEENGRGNFPPRFSGLQFPNYSSELNVNALELDDSALYLCASSLGRGDTEAFFGQGTRLTVV.

This chain connects TRBV7-2 to TRBJ2-1; possible D gene TRBD2, 6 bases. CDR1 and CDR2 from the germline V gene are SGHTA and FQGNSA. The ends were cut back, 2 bases at V and 2 bases at J, with 13 bases in the middle. This CDR3 has 16 amino acids. The CDR3 spells CASSLTAWGAYNEQFF. The DNA of the CDR3 is TGTGCCAGCAGCTTAACGGCCTGGGGGGCCTACAATGAGCAGTTCTTC.

V and J are TRBV27 and TRBJ2-7, with 10 nucleotides matching TRBD2. Germline CDR1 MNHEY, CDR2 SMNVEV (reference sequence). The CDR3 contains 18 residues. Germline trimming cut 3 bases from V and 3 bases from J; bases unmatched to any gene: 14. CDR3 DNA: TGTGCCAGCAGTTTGGTGGGTAGCGGGAGGCCAGAATTCTACGAGCAGTACTTC. This codes for CASSLVGSGRPEFYEQYF.

This clonotype was found many times. The chain uses TRBV7-6 and TRBJ1-1; D gene ambiguous. This CDR3 comprises 16 residues. Trimming removed 1 base at V and 3 bases at J, with 15 bases between. Germline CDR1 SGHVS, CDR2 FNYEAQ. The CDR3 here is CASSLVVSGGDTEAFF. For the CDR3, the DNA is TGTGCCAGCAGCTTAGTAGTGTCGGGCGGGGACACTGAAGCTTTCTTT.